This TCR beta chain was identified in a study of blood T cells in healthy people across ages. With a J-beta primer mix and a sample-barcoded 5' primer, a second PCR ran 7 to 11 cycles. A tag from a template-switch adaptor with 12 random nucleotides marked each cDNA molecule. Each CDR3 protein gets one entry after TCRdb re-called the 5' RACE reads with MiXCR. In the table there are 1,500,000 or so distinct CDR3 sequences, roughly 43% of which are singletons. Germline lookup yields CDR1 MGHRA and CDR2 YSYEKL. Losses at the gene ends were 5 bases for V and 5 bases for J; bases not matched to a gene: 10. This CDR3 is built from 15 residues.

Source material: blood. This receptor was obtained from a woman aged 18-29 years in good health. This chain uses TRBV4-1 with TRBJ2-5; 8 bases are shared with TRBD2. This chain's CDR3 is CASSFYGGAGETQYF. The DNA for the CDR3 is TGCGCCAGCAGCTTCTACGGGGGGGCCGGTGAGACCCAGTACTTC.